The 23 T cell receptor beta chains reported below all come from one sample, sequenced in a study of CD8 T cells in ankylosing spondylitis (TCRdb year 2017). Libraries were prepared through 5' RACE. The run used an Illumina MiSeq. TCRdb reran the public reads through fastp at Q25 and MiXCR, keeping productive beta chains. Records with the same CDR3 protein are collapsed into one entry carrying the most frequent genes and DNA. This sample gives about 18,000 distinct CDR3 sequences in total; 7.5% to 9.5% of them show up just once. 30% to 45% of the sample is held by the ten biggest clonotypes. The material sequenced was blood. Receptors were obtained from a male donor with ankylosing spondylitis or in good health (not recorded which).

This clonotype appeared many times. The chain recombines TRBV5-1 with TRBJ2-5; D gene ambiguous. The germline V and J ends were trimmed by 6 bases and 1 base, with 4 bases remaining between them. The CDR3 totals 11 residues. The germline V gene has CDR1 SGHRS and CDR2 YFSETQ. The CDR3 sequence is CASKVQETQYF. The CDR3 DNA is TGCGCCAGCAAAGTCCAAGAGACCCAGTACTTC.

The table lists this clonotype with a few counts. This chain uses TRBV12-3 or TRBV12-4 with TRBJ2-2; either TRBD1 or TRBD2 may fit D (5 bases each). This CDR3 is 15 amino acids long. Trimming took off 5 bases at V and 4 bases at J, with 14 bases between the two ends. In DNA form, the CDR3 reads TGTGCCAGCAGTCCCACTGGGGGAATCACCGGGGAGCTGTTTTTT. Its protein is CASSPTGGITGELFF.

The chain is built from TRBV28 and TRBJ2-3, with D perhaps assigned TRBD1 or TRBD2 (5 bases each). The CDR3 is 15 residues long. The germline gives CDR1 MDHEN, CDR2 SYDVKM. V was cut by 5 bases and J by 4 bases, with 16 bases left in between. CDR3 DNA: TGTGCCAGCAGTCCCTTCCGGGGCCTGGCAGATACGCAGTATTTT. It encodes CASSPFRGLADTQYF.

DNA for the CDR3: TGCAGTGCCCGGACAGGGGAGAGCCAGCCCCAGCATTTT. Its protein product is CSARTGESQPQHF. This chain connects TRBV20-1 to TRBJ1-5, with 9 bases lining up with TRBD1. In germline, CDR1 is DFQATT, CDR2 SNEGSKA (reference sequence). The ends lost 6 bases at V and 7 bases at J; junction bases unmatched: 7. The CDR3 has 13 amino acids.

The chain couples TRBV12-3 or TRBV12-4 to TRBJ2-2; D is ambiguous. Trimming stripped 3 bases from V and 0 bases from J, with 8 bases between. The CDR3 has 15 amino acids. CDR3 DNA: TGTGCCAGCAGTTTTTTCCCCGCGAACACCGGGGAGCTGTTTTTT. Translation gives CASSFFPANTGELFF.

This clonotype was observed many times. V and J are TRBV12-3 or TRBV12-4 and TRBJ2-1; tentatively, D is TRBD1 or TRBD2 (5 bases each). The CDR3 sequence is 11 residues long. Deletions cut 3 bases from V and 10 bases from J, with 7 bases between. The chain's CDR3 is CASSFGTEQFF. The CDR3 DNA reads TGTGCCAGCAGTTTCGGGACCGAGCAGTTCTTC.

This clonotype was detected only a few times. This rearrangement joins TRBV6-5 to TRBJ1-1; D perhaps matches TRBD1 (5 bases). Looked up from germline, CDR1 is MNHEY and CDR2 is SVGAGI. V lost 7 bases, J lost 10 bases, and 19 bases lay in between. The CDR3 loop spans 13 amino acids. In DNA, the CDR3 is TGTGCCAGCATCTCGACAGAGACCCCCGCAGCTTTCTTT. It is translated as CASISTETPAAFF.

This clonotype was detected ten times or more. The chain recombines TRBV12-3 or TRBV12-4 with TRBJ2-1; TRBD2 matches 10 bases. V shed 2 bases, J shed 10 bases, and the junction held 5 bases outside the gene matches. The CDR3 runs to 14 residues. The CDR3 coding sequence is TGTGCCAGCAGTTTAAGTAGCGGGGGGTTAGAGCAGTTCTTC. Amino acids: CASSLSSGGLEQFF.

V usage is TRBV24-1 and J usage is TRBJ1-5, with 7 bases matching TRBD1. Germline values: CDR1 KGHDR, CDR2 SFDVKD. This CDR3 comprises 17 residues. J was trimmed by 0 bases and V by 6 bases; bases with no gene match: 10. The CDR3 region is CATSPSEGARSNQPQHF. CDR3 nucleotides: TGTGCCACCAGTCCCTCTGAGGGGGCGCGTAGCAATCAGCCCCAGCATTTT.

This clonotype appeared many times. This chain uses TRBV15 with TRBJ2-4, with D perhaps TRBD1 or TRBD2 (6 bases each). The CDR3 sequence is 15 residues long. Trimming left V 5 bases short and J 7 bases short, with 18 bases between. Per germline, CDR1 LNHNV and CDR2 YYDKDF (reference sequence). This chain's CDR3 is CATSGGGGGLNIQYF. The CDR3 bases are TGTGCCACCAGCGGAGGGGGAGGAGGGCTCAACATTCAGTACTTC. Looking up the rest from reference TRBV15 and TRBJ2-4 gives the full variable domain: DAMVIQNPRYQVTQFGKPVTLSCSQTLNHNVMYWYQQKSSQAPKLLFHYYDKDFNNEADTPDNFQSRRPNTSFCFLDIRSPGLGDTAMYLCATSGGGGGLNIQYFGAGTRLSVL.

This clonotype has only a few counts. This rearrangement joins TRBV20-1 to TRBJ1-4; TRBD1 agrees at 9 bases. Germline V gene data show CDR1 as DFQATT and CDR2 as SNEGSKA (reference sequence). The CDR3 runs to 15 residues. V gave up 2 bases and J gave up 7 bases; unmatched junction bases: 8. CDR3 sequence (DNA): TGCAGTGCTAGAAGCCCGGGACAGGGCTCTGAAAAACTGTTTTTT. The encoded protein is CSARSPGQGSEKLFF.

This clonotype was observed a handful of times. The rearrangement uses TRBV20-1 and TRBJ2-7; perhaps TRBD2 as D (6 bases). The germline V gene encodes CDR1 DFQATT and CDR2 SNEGSKA (reference sequence). Trimming removed 1 base at V and 2 bases at J, with 15 bases between. The CDR3 has 15 amino acids. For the CDR3, the DNA is TGCAGTGCTAGAGGTTACGGGACTCCCACCTACGAGCAGTACGTC. Amino acids: CSARGYGTPTYEQYV.

Only a few counts were recorded for this clonotype. The V gene is TRBV5-1, the J gene TRBJ2-6, with D unresolved. This CDR3 comprises 14 residues. Germline lookup yields CDR1 SGHRS and CDR2 YFSETQ. Trimming removed 4 bases at V and 1 base at J, with 6 bases between. The CDR3 nucleotides are TGCGCCAGCAGCCCGGCTTCTGGGGCCAACGTCCTGACTTTC. This sequence encodes CASSPASGANVLTF.

This clonotype has just a few counts. The chain is built from TRBV5-1 and TRBJ1-1; D remains unclear. Germline values: CDR1 SGHRS, CDR2 YFSETQ. The germline V and J ends were trimmed by 0 bases and 6 bases, with 12 bases remaining between them. The CDR3 consists of 14 residues. CDR3 amino acids: CASSLDTGKAEAFF. In nucleotides, the CDR3 is TGCGCCAGCAGCTTGGACACGGGGAAGGCTGAAGCTTTCTTT.

This clonotype has more than one count but fewer than ten. The rearrangement uses TRBV27 and TRBJ1-6; D might be TRBD1 (5 bases). The CDR3 runs to 11 residues. Trimming removed 5 bases from V and 14 bases from J, with 10 bases in between. Germline-derived CDR1 and CDR2 are MNHEY and SMNVEV (reference sequence). CDR3 bases: TGTGCCAGCAGTCACGGGACTGCCCTCCACTTT. It translates to CASSHGTALHF.

In its sample, this clonotype was seen many times. V usage is TRBV5-1 and J usage is TRBJ1-1, with 7 positions matching TRBD1. Germline V gene lookup returns CDR1 SGHRS and CDR2 YFSETQ. Trimming cost V 3 bases and J 1 base; bases outside gene matches: 3. The CDR3 is 14 amino acids. The CDR3 nucleotides read TGCGCCAGCAGCTCGACAGGGCGGAACACTGAAGCTTTCTTT. Its protein is CASSSTGRNTEAFF.

This clonotype was seen just once. V and J are TRBV29-1 and TRBJ2-2, with 12 bases fitting TRBD1. The CDR3 contains 17 residues. CDR1 and CDR2 from the germline V gene are SQVTM and ANQGSEA. V dropped 6 bases and J dropped 0; count of bases not matched to a gene: 8. Here the CDR3 DNA reads TGCAGCGTGGGGGACAGGGGGCTTATATCGAACACCGGGGAGCTGTTTTTT. This gives the protein CSVGDRGLISNTGELFF.

This clonotype was seen at least ten times. The CDR3 is CASGGSGAGLRNEQFF. CDR3 DNA sequence: TGTGCCAGCGGAGGTTCGGGAGCGGGGCTAAGGAATGAGCAGTTCTTC. The gene calls are TRBV7-2 and TRBJ2-1; 7 nucleotides line up with TRBD2. V was clipped by 8 bases and J by 7 bases; unmatched bases: 17. CDR1 and CDR2 (germline): SGHTA, FQGNSA. The CDR3 sequence is 16 residues long.

This clonotype was seen only a few times. The genes are TRBV27 and TRBJ2-3; TRBD2 might be the D (6 bases). Germline V gene sequence: CDR1 MNHEY, CDR2 SMNVEV (reference sequence). The V end lost 11 bases, the J end lost 4 bases, and 16 bases lay between the germline ends. The CDR3 sequence is 13 residues long. The CDR3 reads CAPTGGDSDTQYF. CDR3 nucleotides: TGTGCCCCCACCGGGGGAGACTCAGATACGCAGTATTTT.

This clonotype was recorded many times. V gene TRBV5-1 combines with J gene TRBJ2-2; TRBD1 agrees at 10 bases. Trimming cost V 7 bases and J 4 bases; bases outside gene matches: 4. This CDR3 spans 14 amino acids. Germline lookup yields CDR1 SGHRS and CDR2 YFSETQ. This CDR3 reads CASAGQGPTGELFF. The CDR3 nucleotides read TGCGCCAGCGCGGGACAGGGGCCCACCGGGGAGCTGTTTTTT.

There are a few counts of this clonotype. The chain carries TRBV28 and TRBJ2-7; D uncertain. V lost 0 bases, J lost 0 bases, and 9 bases lay in between. The CDR3 has 15 amino acids. CDR1 MDHEN and CDR2 SYDVKM come from the germline V gene. CDR3 sequence: CASSLWQTGSYEQYF. In nucleotides, the CDR3 is TGTGCCAGCAGTTTATGGCAGACCGGCTCCTACGAGCAGTACTTC.

This chain uses TRBV5-1 with TRBJ2-2, with D unclear. From germline, CDR1 is SGHRS and CDR2 YFSETQ. The CDR3 loop spans 14 amino acids. The ends were cut back, 2 bases at V and 4 bases at J, with 9 bases in the middle. CDR3 nucleotides: TGCGCCAGCAGCTTCCGGCAGACCACCGGGGAGCTGTTTTTT. Protein sequence: CASSFRQTTGELFF.

V gene TRBV28 combines with J gene TRBJ1-5; a possible D gene is TRBD1 (6 bases). Between the trimmed V and J ends, which lost 6 bases and 1 base, there was a span of 10 bases. CDR1 and CDR2 (germline): MDHEN, SYDVKM. This CDR3 region has 14 residues. The CDR3 spells CASRQTGSNQPQHF. The CDR3 DNA sequence: TGTGCCAGCAGACAAACAGGGAGCAATCAGCCCCAGCATTTT.